This T cell receptor (beta chain) was found in a study of Ad26.COV2.S vaccination and SARS-CoV-2 variants. Findings and limits, study-wide: Non-spike TCR breadth did not differ much between vaccine and placebo recipients. Post-vaccination breadth of spike-specific CD8+ and CD4+ T cell responses was reportedly substantial. The analyses of TCR breadth and depth may have understated the size of total T cell responses.

A word on this clone: Its antigen is undetermined.

The CDR3 contains 15 residues. Per germline, CDR1 LGHDT and CDR2 YNNKEL (reference sequence). Deletions cut 4 bases from V and 1 base from J, with 13 bases between. Here immunoSEQ multiplex PCR was the method, and the copy in TCRdb shows in-frame clones only, minus some. Found here are some 180,000 clones, roughly nine tenths of them singletons; the top ten hold about 5.5%. The specimen was peripheral blood, collected after recovery from COVID-19. This receptor was obtained from a human donor who had recovered from COVID-19. This chain links TRBV3-1 (or the pseudogene TRBV3-2) with TRBJ1-1; possibly TRBD1 for D (5 bases). CDR3 loop: CASSPGGGRNTEAFF. The CDR3 DNA reads as TGTGCCAGCAGCCCCGGGGGGGGTCGGAACACTGAAGCTTTCTTT.